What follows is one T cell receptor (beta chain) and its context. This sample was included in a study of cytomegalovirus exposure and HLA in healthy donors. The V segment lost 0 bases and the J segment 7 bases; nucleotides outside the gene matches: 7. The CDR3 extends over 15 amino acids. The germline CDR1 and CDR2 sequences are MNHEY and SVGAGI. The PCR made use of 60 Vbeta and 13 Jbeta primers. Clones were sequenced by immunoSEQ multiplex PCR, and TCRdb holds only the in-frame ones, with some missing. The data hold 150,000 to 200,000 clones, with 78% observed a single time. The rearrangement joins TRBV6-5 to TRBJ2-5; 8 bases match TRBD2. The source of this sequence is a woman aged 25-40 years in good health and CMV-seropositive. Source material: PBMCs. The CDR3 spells CASSYSLAARGTQYF. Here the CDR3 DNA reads TGTGCCAGCAGTTACTCACTAGCGGCGAGAGGGACCCAGTACTTC.